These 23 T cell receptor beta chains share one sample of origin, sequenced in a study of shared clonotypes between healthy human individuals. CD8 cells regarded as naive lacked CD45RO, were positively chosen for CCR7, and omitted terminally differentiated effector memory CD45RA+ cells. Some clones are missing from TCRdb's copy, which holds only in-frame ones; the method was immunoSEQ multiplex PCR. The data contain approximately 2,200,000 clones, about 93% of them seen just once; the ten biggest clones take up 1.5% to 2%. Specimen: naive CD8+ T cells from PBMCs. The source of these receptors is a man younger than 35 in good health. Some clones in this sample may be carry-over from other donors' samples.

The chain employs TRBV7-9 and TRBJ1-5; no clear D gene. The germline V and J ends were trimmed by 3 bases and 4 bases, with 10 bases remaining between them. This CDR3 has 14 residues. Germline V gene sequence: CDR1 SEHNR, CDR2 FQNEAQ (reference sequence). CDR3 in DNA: TGTGCCAGCAGCTTTGGCCAGAGAAATCAGCCCCAGCATTTT. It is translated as CASSFGQRNQPQHF.

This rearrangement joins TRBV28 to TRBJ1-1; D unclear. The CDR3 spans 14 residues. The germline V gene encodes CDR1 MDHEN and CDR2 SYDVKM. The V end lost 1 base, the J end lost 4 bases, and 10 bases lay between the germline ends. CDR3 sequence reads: CASSLSVVGTEAFF. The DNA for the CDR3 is TGTGCCAGCAGTTTATCGGTGGTTGGCACTGAAGCTTTCTTT.

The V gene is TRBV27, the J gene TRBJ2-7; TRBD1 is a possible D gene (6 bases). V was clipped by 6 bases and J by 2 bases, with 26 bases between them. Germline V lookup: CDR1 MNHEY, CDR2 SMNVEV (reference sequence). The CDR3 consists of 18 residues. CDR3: CASRPQQVRGPSPYEQYF. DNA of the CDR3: TGTGCCAGCAGGCCACAACAGGTCAGGGGCCCGTCCCCCTACGAGCAGTACTTC.

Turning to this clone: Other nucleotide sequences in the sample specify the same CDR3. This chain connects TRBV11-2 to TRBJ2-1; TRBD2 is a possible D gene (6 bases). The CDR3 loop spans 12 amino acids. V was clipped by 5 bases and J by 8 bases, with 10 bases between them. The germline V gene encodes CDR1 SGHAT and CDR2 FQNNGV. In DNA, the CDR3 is TGTGCCAGCAGCCTGGGCGGGGATGAGCAGTTCTTC. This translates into CASSLGGDEQFF.

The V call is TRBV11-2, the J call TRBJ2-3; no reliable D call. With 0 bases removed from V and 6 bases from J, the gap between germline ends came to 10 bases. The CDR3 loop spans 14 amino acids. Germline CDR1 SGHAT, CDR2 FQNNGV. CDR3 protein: CASSLEGYEDTQYF. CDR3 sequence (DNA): TGTGCCAGCAGCTTAGAGGGCTACGAGGATACGCAGTATTTT.

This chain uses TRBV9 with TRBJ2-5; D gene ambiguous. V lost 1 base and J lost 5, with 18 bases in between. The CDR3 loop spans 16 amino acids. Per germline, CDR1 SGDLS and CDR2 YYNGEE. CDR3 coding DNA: TGTGCCAGCAGCGTAACCCTTAGTGGCCCGCGGGAGACCCAGTACTTC. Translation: CASSVTLSGPRETQYF.

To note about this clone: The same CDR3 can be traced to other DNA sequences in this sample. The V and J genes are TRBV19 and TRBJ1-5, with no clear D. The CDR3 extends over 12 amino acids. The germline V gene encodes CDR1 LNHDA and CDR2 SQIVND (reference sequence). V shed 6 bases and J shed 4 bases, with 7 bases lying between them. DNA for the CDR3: TGTGCCAGTAGCCCGGGGAATCAGCCCCAGCATTTT. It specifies CASSPGNQPQHF.

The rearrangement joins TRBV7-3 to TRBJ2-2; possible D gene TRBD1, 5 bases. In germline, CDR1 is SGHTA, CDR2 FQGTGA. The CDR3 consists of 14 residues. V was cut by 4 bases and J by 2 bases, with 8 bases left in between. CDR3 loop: CASSWGLNTGELFF. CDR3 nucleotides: TGTGCCAGCAGCTGGGGCCTTAACACCGGGGAGCTGTTTTTT. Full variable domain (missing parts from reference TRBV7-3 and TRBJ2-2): GAGVSQTPSNKVTEKGKYVELRCDPISGHTALYWYRQSLGQGPEFLIYFQGTGAADDSGLPNDRFFAVRPEGSVSTLKIQRTERGDSAVYLCASSWGLNTGELFFGEGSRLTVL.

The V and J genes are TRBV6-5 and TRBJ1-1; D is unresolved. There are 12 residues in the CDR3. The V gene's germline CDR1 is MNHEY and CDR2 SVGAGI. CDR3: CASGVGNTEAFF. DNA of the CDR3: TGTGCTTCCGGGGTCGGGAACACTGAAGCTTTCTTT.

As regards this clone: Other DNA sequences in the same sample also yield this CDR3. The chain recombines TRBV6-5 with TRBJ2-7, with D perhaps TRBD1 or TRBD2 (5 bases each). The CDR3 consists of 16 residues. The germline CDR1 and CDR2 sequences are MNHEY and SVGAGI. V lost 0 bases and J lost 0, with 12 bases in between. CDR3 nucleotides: TGTGCCAGCAGTTACTCTTCCGGGACCCGCTCCTACGAGCAGTACTTC. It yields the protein CASSYSSGTRSYEQYF.

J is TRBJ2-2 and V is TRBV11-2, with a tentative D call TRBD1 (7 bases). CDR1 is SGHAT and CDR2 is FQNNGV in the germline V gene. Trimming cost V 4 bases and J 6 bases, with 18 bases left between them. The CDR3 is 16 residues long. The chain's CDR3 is CASSSRGDSKAGELFF. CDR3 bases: TGTGCCAGCAGCTCTAGGGGGGACAGTAAAGCCGGGGAGCTGTTTTTT.

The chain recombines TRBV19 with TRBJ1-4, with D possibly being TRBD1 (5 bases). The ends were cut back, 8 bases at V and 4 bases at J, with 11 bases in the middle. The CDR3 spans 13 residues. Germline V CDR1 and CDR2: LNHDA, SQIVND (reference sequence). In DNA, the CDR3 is TGTGCCAGTCAGAGCGGGGGTAATGAAAAACTGTTTTTT. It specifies CASQSGGNEKLFF.

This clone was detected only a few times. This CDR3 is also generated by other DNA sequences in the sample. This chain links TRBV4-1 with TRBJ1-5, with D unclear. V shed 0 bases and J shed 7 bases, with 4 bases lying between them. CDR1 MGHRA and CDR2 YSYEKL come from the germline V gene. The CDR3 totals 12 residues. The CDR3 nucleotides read TGCGCCAGCAGCCAAGACGGGCAGCCCCAGCATTTT. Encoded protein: CASSQDGQPQHF.

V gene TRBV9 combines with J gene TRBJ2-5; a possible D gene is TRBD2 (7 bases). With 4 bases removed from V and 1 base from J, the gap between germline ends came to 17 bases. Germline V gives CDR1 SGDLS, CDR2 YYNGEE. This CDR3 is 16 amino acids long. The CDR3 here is CASSKSGEGVQETQYF. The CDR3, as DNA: TGTGCCAGCAGCAAATCAGGGGAGGGGGTCCAAGAGACCCAGTACTTC.

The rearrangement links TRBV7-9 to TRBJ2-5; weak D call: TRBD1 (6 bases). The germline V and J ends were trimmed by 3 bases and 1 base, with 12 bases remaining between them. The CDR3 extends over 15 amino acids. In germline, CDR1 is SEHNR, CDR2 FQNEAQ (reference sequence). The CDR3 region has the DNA TGTGCCAGCAGCTTCAGGGGCCCTACCCAAGAGACCCAGTACTTC. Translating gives CASSFRGPTQETQYF.

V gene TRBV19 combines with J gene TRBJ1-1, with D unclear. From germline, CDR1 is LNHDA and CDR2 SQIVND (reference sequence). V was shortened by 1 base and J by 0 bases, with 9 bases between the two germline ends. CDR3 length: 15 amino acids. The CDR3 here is CASSIGQRMNTEAFF. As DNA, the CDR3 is TGTGCCAGTAGTATAGGGCAGCGCATGAACACTGAAGCTTTCTTT.

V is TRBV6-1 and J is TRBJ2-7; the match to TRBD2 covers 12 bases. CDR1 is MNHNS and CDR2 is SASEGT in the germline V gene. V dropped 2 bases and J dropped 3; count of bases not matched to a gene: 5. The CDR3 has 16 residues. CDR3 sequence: CASSEIGGLAGYEQYF. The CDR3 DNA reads TGTGCCAGCAGTGAAATCGGGGGACTAGCGGGCTACGAGCAGTACTTC.

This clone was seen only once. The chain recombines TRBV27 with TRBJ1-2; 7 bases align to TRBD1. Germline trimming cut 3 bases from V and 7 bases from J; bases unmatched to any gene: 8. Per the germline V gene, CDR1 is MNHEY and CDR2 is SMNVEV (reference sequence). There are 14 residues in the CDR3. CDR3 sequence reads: CASSFDRASPGYTF. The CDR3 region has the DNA TGTGCCAGCAGTTTCGACAGGGCCTCCCCTGGCTACACCTTC.

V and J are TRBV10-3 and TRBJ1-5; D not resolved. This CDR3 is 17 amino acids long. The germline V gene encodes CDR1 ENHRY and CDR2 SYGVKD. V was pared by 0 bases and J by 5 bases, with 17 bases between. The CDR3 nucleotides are TGTGCCATCAGTGAGTCGATTTTGTCCTTGGTCCATCAGCCCCAGCATTTT. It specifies CAISESILSLVHQPQHF.

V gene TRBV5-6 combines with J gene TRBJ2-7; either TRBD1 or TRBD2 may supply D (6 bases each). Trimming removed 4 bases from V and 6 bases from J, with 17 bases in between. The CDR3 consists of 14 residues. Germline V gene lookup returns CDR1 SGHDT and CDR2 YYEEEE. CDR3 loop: CASSPGGGWVEQYF. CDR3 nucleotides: TGTGCCAGCAGCCCCGGAGGGGGGTGGGTCGAGCAGTACTTC.

This CDR3 is CASSPRGLVKETQYF. The CDR3 region has the DNA TGTGCCAGTAGTCCTCGGGGACTAGTGAAAGAGACCCAGTACTTC. The J gene is TRBJ2-5, the V gene TRBV19, with TRBD2 matching over 8 bases. V was pared by 5 bases and J by 3 bases, with 8 bases of the junction left unmatched. Germline V gene data show CDR1 as LNHDA and CDR2 as SQIVND (reference sequence). This CDR3 has 15 residues.

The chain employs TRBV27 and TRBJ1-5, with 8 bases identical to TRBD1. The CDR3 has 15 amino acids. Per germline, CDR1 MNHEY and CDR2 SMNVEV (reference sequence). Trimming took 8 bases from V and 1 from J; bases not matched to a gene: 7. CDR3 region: CASAAGGNSNQPQHF. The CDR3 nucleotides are TGTGCCAGCGCGGCAGGGGGCAACAGCAATCAGCCCCAGCATTTT.

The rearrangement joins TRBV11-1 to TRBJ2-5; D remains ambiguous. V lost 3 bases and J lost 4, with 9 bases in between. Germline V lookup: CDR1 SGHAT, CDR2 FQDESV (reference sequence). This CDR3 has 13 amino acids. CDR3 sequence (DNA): TGTGCCAGCAGCTTTGACCGTGGAGAGACCCAGTACTTC. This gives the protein CASSFDRGETQYF.